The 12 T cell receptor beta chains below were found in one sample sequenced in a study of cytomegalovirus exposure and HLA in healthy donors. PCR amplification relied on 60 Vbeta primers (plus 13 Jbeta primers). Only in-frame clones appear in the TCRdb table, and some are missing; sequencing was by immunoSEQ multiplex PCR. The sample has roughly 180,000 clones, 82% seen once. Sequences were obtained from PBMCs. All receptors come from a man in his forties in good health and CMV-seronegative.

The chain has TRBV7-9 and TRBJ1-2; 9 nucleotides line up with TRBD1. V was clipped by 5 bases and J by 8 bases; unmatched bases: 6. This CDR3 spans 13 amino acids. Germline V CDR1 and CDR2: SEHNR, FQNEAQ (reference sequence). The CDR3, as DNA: TGTGCCAGCAGCGACAGGGGGGTGAGGGGCTACACCTTC. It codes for CASSDRGVRGYTF.

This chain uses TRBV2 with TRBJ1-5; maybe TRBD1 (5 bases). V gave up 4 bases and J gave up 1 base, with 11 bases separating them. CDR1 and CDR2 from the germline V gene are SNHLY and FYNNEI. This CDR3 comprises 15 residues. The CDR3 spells CASSGRGVSNQPQHF. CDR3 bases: TGTGCCAGCAGTGGGCGGGGGGTGAGCAATCAGCCCCAGCATTTT. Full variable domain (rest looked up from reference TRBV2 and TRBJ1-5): EPEVTQTPSHQVTQMGQEVILRCVPISNHLYFYWYRQILGQKVEFLVSFYNNEISEKSEIFDDQFSVERPDGSNFTLKIRSTKLEDSAMYFCASSGRGVSNQPQHFGDGTRLSIL.

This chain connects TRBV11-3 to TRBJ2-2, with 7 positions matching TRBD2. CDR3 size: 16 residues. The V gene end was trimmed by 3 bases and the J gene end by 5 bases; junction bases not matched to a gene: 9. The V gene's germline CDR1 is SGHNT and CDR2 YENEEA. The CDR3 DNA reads TGTGCCAGCAGCTTCCGACTAGCAGGTGGAACCGGGGAGCTGTTTTTT. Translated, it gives CASSFRLAGGTGELFF.

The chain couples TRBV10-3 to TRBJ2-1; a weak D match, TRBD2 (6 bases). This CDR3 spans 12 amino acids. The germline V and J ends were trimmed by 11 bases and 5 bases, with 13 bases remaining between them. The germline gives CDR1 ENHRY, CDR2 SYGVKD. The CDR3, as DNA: TGTGCCGCCCATCCGGGAGACAATGAGCAGTTCTTC. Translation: CAAHPGDNEQFF.

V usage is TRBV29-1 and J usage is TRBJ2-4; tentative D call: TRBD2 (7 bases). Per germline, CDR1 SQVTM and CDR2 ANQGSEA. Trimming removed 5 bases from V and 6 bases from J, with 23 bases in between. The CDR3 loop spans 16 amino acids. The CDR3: CSVRTDLGGQGNIQYF. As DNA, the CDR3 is TGCAGCGTTCGAACTGATCTCGGGGGGCAGGGAAACATTCAGTACTTC.

Written as DNA, the CDR3 is TGTGCCAGCAGCCCCACCCTTGAGGCAGCGCCGGGGGAGCAGTACTTC. Protein: CASSPTLEAAPGEQYF. V and J are TRBV7-2 and TRBJ2-7; TRBD2 is a possible D gene (5 bases). From germline, CDR1 is SGHTA and CDR2 FQGNSA. The CDR3 sequence is 16 residues long. Between the trimmed V and J ends, which lost 5 bases and 7 bases, there was a span of 24 bases.

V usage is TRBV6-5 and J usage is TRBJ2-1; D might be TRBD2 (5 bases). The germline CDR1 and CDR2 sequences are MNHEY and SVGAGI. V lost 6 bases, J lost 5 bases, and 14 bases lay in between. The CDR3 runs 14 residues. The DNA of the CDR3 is TGTGCCAGCAGAGGACTTGGGCTTAACAATGAGCAGTTCTTC. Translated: CASRGLGLNNEQFF.

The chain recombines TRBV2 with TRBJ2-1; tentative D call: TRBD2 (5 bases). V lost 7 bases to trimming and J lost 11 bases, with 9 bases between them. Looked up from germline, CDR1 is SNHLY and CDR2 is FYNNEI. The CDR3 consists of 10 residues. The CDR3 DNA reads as TGTGCCAGCAACCAGCGGCAGCAGTTCTTC. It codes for CASNQRQQFF.

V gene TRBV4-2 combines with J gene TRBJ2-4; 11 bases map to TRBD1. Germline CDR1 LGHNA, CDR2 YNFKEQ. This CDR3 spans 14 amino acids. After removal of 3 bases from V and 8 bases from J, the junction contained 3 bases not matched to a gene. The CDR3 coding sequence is TGTGCCAGCAGCCAGACGGGACAGGGGGACATTCAGTACTTC. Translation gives CASSQTGQGDIQYF.

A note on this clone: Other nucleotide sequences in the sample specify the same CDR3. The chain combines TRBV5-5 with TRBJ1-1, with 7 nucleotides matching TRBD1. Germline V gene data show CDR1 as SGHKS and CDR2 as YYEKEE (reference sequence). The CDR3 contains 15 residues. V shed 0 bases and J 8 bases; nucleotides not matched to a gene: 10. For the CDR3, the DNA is TGTGCCAGCAGCTTGGTTACAGGGGAGGCGGAAGAAGCTTTCTTT. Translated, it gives CASSLVTGEAEEAFF.

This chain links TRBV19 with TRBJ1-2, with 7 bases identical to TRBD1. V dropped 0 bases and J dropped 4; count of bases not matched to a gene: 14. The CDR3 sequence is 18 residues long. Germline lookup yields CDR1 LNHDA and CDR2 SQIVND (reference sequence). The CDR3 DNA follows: TGTGCCAGTAGTATAGATCTTCGCCCCCGGACAGGAGTCTATGGCTACACCTTC. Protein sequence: CASSIDLRPRTGVYGYTF.

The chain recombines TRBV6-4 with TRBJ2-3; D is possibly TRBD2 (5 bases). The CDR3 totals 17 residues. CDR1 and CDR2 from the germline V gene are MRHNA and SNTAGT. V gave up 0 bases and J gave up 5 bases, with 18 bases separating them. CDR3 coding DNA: TGTGCCAGCAGTGACTCCGGGAATGTTGAGGCTGTAGATACGCAGTATTTT. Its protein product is CASSDSGNVEAVDTQYF.